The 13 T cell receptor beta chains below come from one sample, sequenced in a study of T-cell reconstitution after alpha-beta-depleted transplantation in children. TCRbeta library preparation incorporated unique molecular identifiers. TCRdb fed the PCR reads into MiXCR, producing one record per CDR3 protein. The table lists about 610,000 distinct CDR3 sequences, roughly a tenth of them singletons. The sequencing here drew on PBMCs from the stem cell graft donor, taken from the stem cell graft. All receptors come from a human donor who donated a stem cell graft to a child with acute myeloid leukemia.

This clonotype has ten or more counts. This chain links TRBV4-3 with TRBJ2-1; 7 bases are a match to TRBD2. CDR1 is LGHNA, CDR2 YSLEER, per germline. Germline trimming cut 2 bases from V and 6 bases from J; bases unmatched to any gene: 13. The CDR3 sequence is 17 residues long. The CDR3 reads CASSQTRGLDRGNEQFF. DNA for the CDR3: TGCGCCAGCAGCCAAACGCGAGGACTAGACCGGGGCAATGAGCAGTTCTTC.

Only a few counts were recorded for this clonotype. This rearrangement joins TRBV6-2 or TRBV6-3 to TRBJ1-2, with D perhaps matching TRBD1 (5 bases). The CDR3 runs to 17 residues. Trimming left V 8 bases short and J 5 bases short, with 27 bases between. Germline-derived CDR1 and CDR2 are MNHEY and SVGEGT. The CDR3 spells CASRPYVSEVSGYGYTF. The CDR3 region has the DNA TGTGCCAGCCGCCCCTACGTCTCCGAAGTTTCAGGGTATGGCTACACCTTC.

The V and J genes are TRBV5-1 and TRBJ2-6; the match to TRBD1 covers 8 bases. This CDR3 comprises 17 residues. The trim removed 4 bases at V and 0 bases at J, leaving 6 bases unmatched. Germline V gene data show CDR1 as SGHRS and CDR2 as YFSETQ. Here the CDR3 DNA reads TGCGCCAGCAGCGAAGGACAGGGCTACTCTGGGGCCAACGTCCTGACTTTC. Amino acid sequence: CASSEGQGYSGANVLTF.

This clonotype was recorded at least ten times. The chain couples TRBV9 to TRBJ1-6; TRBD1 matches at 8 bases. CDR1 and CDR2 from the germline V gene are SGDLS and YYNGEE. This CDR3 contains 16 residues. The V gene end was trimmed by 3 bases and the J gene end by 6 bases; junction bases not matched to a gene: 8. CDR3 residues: CASSAVPGQGNSPLHF. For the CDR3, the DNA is TGTGCCAGCAGCGCAGTACCCGGACAGGGTAATTCACCCCTCCACTTT. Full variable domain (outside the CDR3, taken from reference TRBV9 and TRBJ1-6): DSGVTQTPKHLITATGQRVTLRCSPRSGDLSVYWYQQSLDQGLQFLIQYYNGEERAKGNILERFSAQQFPDLHSELNLSSLELGDSALYFCASSAVPGQGNSPLHFGNGTRLTVT.

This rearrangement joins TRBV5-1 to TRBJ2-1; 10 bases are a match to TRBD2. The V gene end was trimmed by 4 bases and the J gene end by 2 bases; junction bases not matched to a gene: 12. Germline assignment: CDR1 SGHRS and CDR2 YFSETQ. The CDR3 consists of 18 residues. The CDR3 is CASSLRTSGSSTYNEQFF. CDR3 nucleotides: TGCGCCAGCAGCCTGAGGACTAGCGGCTCCTCAACCTACAATGAGCAGTTCTTC. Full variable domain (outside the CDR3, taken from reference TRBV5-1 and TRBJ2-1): KAGVTQTPRYLIKTRGQQVTLSCSPISGHRSVSWYQQTPGQGLQFLFEYFSETQRNKGNFPGRFSGRQFSNSRSEMNVSTLELGDSALYLCASSLRTSGSSTYNEQFFGPGTRLTVL.

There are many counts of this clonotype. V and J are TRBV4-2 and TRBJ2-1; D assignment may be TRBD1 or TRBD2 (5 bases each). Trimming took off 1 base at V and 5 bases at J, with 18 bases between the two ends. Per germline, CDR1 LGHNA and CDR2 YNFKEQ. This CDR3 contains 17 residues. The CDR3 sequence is CASSQGAEGWDNNEQFF. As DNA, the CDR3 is TGTGCCAGCAGCCAAGGGGCCGAGGGGTGGGATAACAATGAGCAGTTCTTC.

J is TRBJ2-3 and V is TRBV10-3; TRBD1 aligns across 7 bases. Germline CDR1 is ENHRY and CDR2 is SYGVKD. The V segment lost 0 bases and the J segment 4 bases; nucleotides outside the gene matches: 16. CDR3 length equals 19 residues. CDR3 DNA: TGTGCCATCAGTGAGTCAATACGGACAGGCGTAGGCGGAGCAGATACGCAGTATTTT. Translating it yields CAISESIRTGVGGADTQYF.

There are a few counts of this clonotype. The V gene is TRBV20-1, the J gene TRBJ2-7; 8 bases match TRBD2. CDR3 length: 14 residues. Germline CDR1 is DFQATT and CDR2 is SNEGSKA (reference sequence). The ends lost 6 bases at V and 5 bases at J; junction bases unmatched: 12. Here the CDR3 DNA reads TGCAGTGCCTCTACCGGGACTAGTGCCCACGAGCAGTACTTC. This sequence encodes CSASTGTSAHEQYF.

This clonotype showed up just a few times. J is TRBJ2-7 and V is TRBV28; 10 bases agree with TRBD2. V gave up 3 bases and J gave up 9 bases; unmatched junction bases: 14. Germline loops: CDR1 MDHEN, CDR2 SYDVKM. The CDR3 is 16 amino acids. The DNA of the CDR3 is TGTGCCAGCAGTTTTTCCGGACTAGCGGACGGCGTTGGGCAGTACTTC. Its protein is CASSFSGLADGVGQYF. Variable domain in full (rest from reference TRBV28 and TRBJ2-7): DVKVTQSSRYLVKRTGEKVFLECVQDMDHENMFWYRQDPGLGLRLIYFSYDVKMKEKGDIPEGYSVSREKKERFSLILESASTNQTSMYLCASSFSGLADGVGQYFGPGTRLTVT.

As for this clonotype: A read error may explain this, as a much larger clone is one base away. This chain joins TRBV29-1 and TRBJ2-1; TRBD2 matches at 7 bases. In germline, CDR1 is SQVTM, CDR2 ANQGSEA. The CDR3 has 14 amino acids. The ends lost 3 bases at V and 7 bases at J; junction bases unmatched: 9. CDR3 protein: CSVDPGLGGNEQFF. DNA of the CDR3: TGCAGCGTTGACCCGGGACTGGGGGGGAATGAGCAGTTCTTC.

The CDR3 here is CSVGPTQETQYF. In DNA form, the CDR3 reads TGCAGCGTTGGTCCGACTCAAGAGACCCAGTACTTC. The V call is TRBV29-1, the J call TRBJ2-5; D is ambiguous. CDR1 and CDR2 from the germline V gene are SQVTM and ANQGSEA. Trimming cost V 4 bases and J 2 bases, with 8 bases left between them. The CDR3 totals 12 residues.

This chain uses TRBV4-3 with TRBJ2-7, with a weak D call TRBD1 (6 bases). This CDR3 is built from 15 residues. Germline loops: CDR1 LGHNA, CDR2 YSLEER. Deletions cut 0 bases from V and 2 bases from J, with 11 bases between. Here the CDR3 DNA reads TGCGCCAGCAGCCAAGATGCCAGGGGCCCCTACGAGCAGTACTTC. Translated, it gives CASSQDARGPYEQYF.

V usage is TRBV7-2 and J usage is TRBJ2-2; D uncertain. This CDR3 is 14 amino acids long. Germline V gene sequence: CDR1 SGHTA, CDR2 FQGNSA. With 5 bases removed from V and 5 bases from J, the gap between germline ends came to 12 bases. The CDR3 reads CASSPKGWTGELFF. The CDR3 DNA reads TGTGCCAGCAGCCCCAAGGGTTGGACCGGGGAGCTGTTTTTT. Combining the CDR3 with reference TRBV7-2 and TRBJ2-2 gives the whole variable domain GAGVSQSPSNKVTEKGKDVELRCDPISGHTALYWYRQSLGQGLEFLIYFQGNSAPDKSGLPSDRFSAERTGGSVSTLTIQRTQQEDSAVYLCASSPKGWTGELFFGEGSRLTVL.